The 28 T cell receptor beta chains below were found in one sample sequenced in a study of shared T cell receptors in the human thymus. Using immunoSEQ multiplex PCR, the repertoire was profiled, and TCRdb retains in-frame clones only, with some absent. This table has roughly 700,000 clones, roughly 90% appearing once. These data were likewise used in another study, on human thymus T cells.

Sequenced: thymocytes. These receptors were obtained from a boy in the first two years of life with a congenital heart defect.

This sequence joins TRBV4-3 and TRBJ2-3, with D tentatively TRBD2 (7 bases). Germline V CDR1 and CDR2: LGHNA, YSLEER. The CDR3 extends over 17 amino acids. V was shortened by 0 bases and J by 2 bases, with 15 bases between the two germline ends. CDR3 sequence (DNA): TGCGCCAGCAGCCAAGATCGAGGCGGGGGCTACACAGATACGCAGTATTTT. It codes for CASSQDRGGGYTDTQYF.

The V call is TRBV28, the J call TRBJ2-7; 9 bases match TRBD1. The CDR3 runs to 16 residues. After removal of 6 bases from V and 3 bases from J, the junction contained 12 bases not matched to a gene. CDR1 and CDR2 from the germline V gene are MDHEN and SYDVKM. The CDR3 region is CASSRPNPGQGYEQYF. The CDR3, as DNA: TGTGCCAGCAGCCGCCCCAACCCGGGACAGGGCTACGAGCAGTACTTC.

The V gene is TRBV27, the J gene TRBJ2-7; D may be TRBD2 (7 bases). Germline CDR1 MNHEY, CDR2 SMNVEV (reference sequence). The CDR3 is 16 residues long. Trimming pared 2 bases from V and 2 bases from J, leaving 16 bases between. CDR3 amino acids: CASSLGGGLAAYEQYF. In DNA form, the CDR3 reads TGTGCCAGCAGTTTAGGAGGGGGGCTAGCGGCCTACGAGCAGTACTTC.

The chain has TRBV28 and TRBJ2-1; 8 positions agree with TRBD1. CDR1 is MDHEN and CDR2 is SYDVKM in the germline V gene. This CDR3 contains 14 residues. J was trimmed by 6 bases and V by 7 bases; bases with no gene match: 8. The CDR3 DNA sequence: TGTGCCAGCATTGGCAGGGGGCTGCTCAATGAGCAGTTCTTC. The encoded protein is CASIGRGLLNEQFF.

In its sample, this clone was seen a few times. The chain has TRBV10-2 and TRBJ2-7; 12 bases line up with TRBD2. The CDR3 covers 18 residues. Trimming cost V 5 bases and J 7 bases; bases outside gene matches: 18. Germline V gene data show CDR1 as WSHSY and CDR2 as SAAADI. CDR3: CASSPSRLAGVLFFEQYF. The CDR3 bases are TGCGCCAGCAGTCCTTCCCGACTAGCGGGAGTGTTGTTTTTTGAGCAGTACTTC.

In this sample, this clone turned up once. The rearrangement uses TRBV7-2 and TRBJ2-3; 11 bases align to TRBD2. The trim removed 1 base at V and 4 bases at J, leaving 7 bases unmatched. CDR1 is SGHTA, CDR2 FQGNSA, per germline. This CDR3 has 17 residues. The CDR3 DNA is TGTGCCAGCAGCTTAGGGAGTAGCGGGAGGGTGCCAGATACGCAGTATTTT. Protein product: CASSLGSSGRVPDTQYF.

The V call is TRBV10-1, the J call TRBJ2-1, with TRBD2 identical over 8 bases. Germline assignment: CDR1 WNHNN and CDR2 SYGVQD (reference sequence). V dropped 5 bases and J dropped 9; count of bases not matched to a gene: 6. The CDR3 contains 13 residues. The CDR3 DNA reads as TGCGCCAGCAGTAGCGGGAGAAGCGTTGAGCAGTTCTTC. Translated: CASSSGRSVEQFF.

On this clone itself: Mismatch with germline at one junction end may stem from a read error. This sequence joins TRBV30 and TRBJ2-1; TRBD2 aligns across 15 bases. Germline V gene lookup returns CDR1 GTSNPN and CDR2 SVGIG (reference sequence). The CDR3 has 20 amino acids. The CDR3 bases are TGTGCCTGGAGTGCCTTTGGACACCCCGGGACTAGCGGGAGGTACAATGAGCAGCTCTTC. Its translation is CAWSAFGHPGTSGRYNEQLF. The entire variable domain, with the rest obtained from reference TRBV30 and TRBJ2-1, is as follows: SQTIHQWPATLVQPVGSPLSLECTVEGTSNPNLYWYRQAAGRGLQLLFYSVGIGQISSEVPQNLSASRPQDRQFILSSKKLLLSDSGFYLCAWSAFGHPGTSGRYNEQLFGPGTRLTVL.

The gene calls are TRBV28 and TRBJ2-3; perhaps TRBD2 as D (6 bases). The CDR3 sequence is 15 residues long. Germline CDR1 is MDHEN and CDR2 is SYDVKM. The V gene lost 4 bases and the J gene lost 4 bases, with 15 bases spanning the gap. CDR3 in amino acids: CASSSRLVVPDTQYF. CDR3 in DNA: TGTGCCAGCAGTTCCAGACTAGTTGTACCAGATACGCAGTATTTT.

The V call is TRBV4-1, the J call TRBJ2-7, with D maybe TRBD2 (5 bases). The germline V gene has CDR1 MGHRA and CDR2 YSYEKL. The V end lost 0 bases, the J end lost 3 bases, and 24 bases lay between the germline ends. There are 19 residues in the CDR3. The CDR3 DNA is TGCGCCAGCAGCCAAGATAAGGGCCTTTTAGGGAGAGGCGTCTACGAGCAGTACTTC. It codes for CASSQDKGLLGRGVYEQYF.

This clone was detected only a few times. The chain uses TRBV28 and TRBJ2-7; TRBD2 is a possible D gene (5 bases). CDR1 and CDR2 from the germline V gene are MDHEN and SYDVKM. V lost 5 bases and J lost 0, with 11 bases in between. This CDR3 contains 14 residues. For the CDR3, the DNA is TGTGCCAGCAGTGCAGCGGCCCCCTCCTACGAGCAGTACTTC. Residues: CASSAAAPSYEQYF.

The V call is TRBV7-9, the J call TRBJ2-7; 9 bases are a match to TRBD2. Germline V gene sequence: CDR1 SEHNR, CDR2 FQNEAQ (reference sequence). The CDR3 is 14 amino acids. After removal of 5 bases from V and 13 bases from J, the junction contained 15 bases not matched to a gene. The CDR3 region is CASSLTVREGPPYF. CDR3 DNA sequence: TGTGCCAGCAGCCTTACGGTGCGGGAGGGCCCCCCCTACTTC.

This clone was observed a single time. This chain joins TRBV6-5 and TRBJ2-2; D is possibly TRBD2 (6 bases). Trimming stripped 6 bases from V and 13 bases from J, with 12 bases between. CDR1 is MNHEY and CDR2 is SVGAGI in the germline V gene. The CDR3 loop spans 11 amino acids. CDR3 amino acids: CASRGGLLLFF. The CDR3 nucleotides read TGTGCCAGCAGGGGGGGTCTCCTGCTGTTTTTT.

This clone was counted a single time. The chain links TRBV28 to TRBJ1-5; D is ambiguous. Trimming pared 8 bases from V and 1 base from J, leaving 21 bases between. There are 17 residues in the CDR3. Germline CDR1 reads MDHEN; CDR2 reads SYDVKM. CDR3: CASSQFKQPRSNQPQHF. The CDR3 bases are TGTGCCAGCTCTCAGTTTAAGCAGCCGCGGAGCAATCAGCCCCAGCATTTT.

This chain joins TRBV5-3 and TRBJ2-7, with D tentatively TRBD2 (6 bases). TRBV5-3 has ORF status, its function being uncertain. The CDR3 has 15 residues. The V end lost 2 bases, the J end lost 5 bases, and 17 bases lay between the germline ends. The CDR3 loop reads CARSFAPGRRNEQYF. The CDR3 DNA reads TGTGCCAGAAGCTTTGCTCCAGGGAGGAGAAACGAGCAGTACTTC.

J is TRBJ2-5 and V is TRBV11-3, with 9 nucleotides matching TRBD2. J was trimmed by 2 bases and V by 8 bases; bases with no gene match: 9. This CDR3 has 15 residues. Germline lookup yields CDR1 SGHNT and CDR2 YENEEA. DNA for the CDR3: TGTGCCAGCGGGTGGACTAGCGAATCTCAAGAGACCCAGTACTTC. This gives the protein CASGWTSESQETQYF.

The CDR3, as DNA: TGCGCCAGCAGCCAAGATAGACGGAGCGGGAGGGCCGGTGGAGATACGCAGTATTTT. Translated: CASSQDRRSGRAGGDTQYF. V is TRBV4-3 and J is TRBJ2-3, with 10 bases fitting TRBD2. J gave up 5 bases and V 0 bases, and 14 bases lay outside the gene matches. The CDR3 is 19 residues long. Germline V gives CDR1 LGHNA, CDR2 YSLEER.

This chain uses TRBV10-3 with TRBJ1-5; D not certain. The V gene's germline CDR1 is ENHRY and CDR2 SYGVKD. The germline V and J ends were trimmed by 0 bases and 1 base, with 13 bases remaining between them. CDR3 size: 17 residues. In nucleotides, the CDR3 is TGTGCCATCAGTGAGTCTGGAATTACAGAGAGCAATCAGCCCCAGCATTTT. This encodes CAISESGITESNQPQHF.

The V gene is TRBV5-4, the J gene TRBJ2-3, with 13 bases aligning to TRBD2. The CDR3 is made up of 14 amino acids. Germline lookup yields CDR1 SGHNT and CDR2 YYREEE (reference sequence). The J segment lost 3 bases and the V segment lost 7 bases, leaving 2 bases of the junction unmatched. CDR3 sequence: CASQGLAGTDTQYF. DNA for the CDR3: TGTGCCAGCCAGGGACTAGCGGGAACAGATACGCAGTATTTT.

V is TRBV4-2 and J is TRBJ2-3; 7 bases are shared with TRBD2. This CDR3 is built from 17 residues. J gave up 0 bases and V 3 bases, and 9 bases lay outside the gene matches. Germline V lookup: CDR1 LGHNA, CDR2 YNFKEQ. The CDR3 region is CASSHPDGLVSTDTQYF. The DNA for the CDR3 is TGTGCCAGCAGCCACCCCGACGGACTAGTCAGCACAGATACGCAGTATTTT.

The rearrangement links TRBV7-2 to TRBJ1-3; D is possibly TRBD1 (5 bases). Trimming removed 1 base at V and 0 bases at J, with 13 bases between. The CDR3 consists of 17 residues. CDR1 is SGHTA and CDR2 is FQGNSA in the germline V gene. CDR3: CASSLGRDRTSGNTIYF. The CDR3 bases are TGTGCCAGCAGCTTAGGGAGGGACCGAACCTCTGGAAACACCATATATTTT.

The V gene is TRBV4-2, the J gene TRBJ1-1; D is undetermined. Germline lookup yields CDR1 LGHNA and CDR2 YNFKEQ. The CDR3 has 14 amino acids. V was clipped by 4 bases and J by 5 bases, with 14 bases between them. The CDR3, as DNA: TGTGCCAGCAGCCCTCAAAGCCAGAGGACTGAAGCTTTCTTT. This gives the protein CASSPQSQRTEAFF.

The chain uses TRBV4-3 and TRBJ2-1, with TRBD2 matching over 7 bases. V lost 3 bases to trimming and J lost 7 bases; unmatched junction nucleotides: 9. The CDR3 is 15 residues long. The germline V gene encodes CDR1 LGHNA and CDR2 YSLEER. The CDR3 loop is CASSQVLAEVNEQFF. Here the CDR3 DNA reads TGCGCCAGCAGCCAGGTTCTAGCGGAGGTGAATGAGCAGTTCTTC.

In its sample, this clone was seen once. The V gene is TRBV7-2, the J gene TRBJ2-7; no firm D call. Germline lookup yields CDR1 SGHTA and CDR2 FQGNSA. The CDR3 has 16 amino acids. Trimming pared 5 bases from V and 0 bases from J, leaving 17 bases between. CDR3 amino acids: CASSPRFRNSSYEQYF. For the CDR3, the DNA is TGTGCCAGCAGCCCCCGGTTCAGGAATAGCTCCTACGAGCAGTACTTC.

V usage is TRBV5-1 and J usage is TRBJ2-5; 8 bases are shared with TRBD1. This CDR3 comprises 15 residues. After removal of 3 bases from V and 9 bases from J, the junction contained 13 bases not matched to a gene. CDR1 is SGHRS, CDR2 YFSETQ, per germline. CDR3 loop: CASSSGQGALQAQYF. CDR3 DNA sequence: TGCGCCAGCAGCTCGGGGCAGGGGGCCCTTCAGGCCCAGTACTTC.

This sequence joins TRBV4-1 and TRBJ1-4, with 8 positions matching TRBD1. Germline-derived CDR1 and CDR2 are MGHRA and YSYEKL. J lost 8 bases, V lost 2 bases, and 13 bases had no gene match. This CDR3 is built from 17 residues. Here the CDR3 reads CASSQLPPRQGREKLFF. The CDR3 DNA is TGCGCCAGCAGCCAACTACCCCCACGACAGGGGAGGGAAAAACTGTTTTTT.

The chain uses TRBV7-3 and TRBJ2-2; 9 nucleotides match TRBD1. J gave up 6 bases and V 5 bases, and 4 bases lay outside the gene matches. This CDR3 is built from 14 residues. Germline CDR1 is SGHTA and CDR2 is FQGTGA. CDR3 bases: TGTGCCAGCAGCCCGAGGACAGGGGCCGGGGAGCTGTTTTTT. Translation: CASSPRTGAGELFF.

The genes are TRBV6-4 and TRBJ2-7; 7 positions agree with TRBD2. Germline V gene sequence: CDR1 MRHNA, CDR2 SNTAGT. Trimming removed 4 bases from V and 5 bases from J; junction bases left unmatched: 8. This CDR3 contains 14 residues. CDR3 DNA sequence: TGTGCCAGCAGTGTTGAGGCGGGAGATGACGAGCAGTACTTC. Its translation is CASSVEAGDDEQYF.